This T cell receptor beta chain was sequenced during a study of blood T cell repertoires in COVID-19. Generated by immunoSEQ multiplex PCR, the TCRdb table keeps only in-frame clones and is missing some. This table holds under 250,000 clones, roughly 80% found once. Sequenced sample: peripheral blood. The receptor's source is an elderly woman with acute or convalescent COVID-19.

The CDR3 DNA reads TGTGCCAGCAGTCGGGACAGCTCATATGGCTACACCTTC. This translates into CASSRDSSYGYTF. The rearrangement links TRBV12-3 or TRBV12-4 to TRBJ1-2; the match to TRBD1 covers 7 bases. Trimming at V came to 5 bases and at J to 5 bases, leaving 5 bases not matched to a gene. The CDR3 is made up of 13 amino acids.